This entry features one T cell receptor beta chain sequence. The record originates from a study of cytotoxic CD8 clonotypes in ibrutinib-treated CLL. Whole-study context: There were some 10 relapsed/refractory patients and about 14 treatment-naive patients, and around 17 were IGHV unmutated. On average, more than 80,000 productive rearrangements and 255,043 productive templates per sample.

The CDR3 is 16 amino acids. The germline V gene encodes CDR1 SGHRS and CDR2 YFSETQ. J gave up 3 bases and V 2 bases, and 8 bases lay outside the gene matches. Repertoires were generated with immunoSEQ multiplex PCR, while TCRdb's copy carries only in-frame clones and drops some. The sample has about 69,000 clones, 80% seen once. Sequenced material: PBMCs, taken at disease progression, from a patient treated with ibrutinib. This sequence originates from a human donor with chronic lymphocytic leukemia. V gene TRBV5-1 combines with J gene TRBJ1-1, with 9 bases aligning to TRBD1. CDR3 protein: CASSLATGTGYTEAFF. The CDR3 DNA reads TGCGCCAGCAGCTTAGCCACGGGGACAGGGTACACTGAAGCTTTCTTT. Drawing the rest from reference TRBV5-1 and TRBJ1-1, the complete variable domain is KAGVTQTPRYLIKTRGQQVTLSCSPISGHRSVSWYQQTPGQGLQFLFEYFSETQRNKGNFPGRFSGRQFSNSRSEMNVSTLELGDSALYLCASSLATGTGYTEAFFGQGTRLTVV.